These 21 T cell receptor beta chains originate from one sample sequenced in a study of a mutant IDH1 vaccine in newly diagnosed glioma. Regarding time point: week 47, end of study. What each vaccine dose contained was 300 ug of mutant IDH1 20-mer peptide, accompanied by topical imiquimod. Here immunoSEQ multiplex PCR was the method, and the copy in TCRdb shows in-frame clones only, minus some. This table holds approximately 60,000 clones, 83% found once. These TCRs' antigens remain unknown. Source: PBMCs, taken from a glioma patient whose treatment included an IDH1 peptide vaccine. Receptor source: a man younger than 40 with glioma.

A single count supports this clone. The chain combines TRBV4-1 with TRBJ2-7; possibly TRBD1 for D (7 bases). The CDR3 spans 19 residues. The V gene's germline CDR1 is MGHRA and CDR2 YSYEKL. The V end lost 0 bases, the J end lost 1 base, and 22 bases lay between the germline ends. CDR3 sequence (DNA): TGCGCCAGCAGCCAAGATTTATACGCGGGACAGAGCTTTTCCTACGAGCAGTACTTC. Amino acid sequence: CASSQDLYAGQSFSYEQYF.

The genes are TRBV6-5 and TRBJ1-2; D unclear. Trimming left V 5 bases short and J 3 bases short, with 10 bases between. CDR1 is MNHEY, CDR2 SVGAGI, per germline. CDR3 length: 13 amino acids. The CDR3 reads CASSNTEYYGYTF. Here the CDR3 DNA reads TGTGCCAGCAGTAACACAGAGTACTATGGCTACACCTTC.

J is TRBJ2-4 and V is TRBV11-3; D perhaps matches TRBD2 (6 bases). V lost 1 base and J 16 bases, leaving 17 bases between the germline ends. CDR1 SGHNT and CDR2 YENEEA come from the germline V gene. This CDR3 comprises 13 residues. This CDR3 is CASSLGVSGTLYF. In DNA, the CDR3 is TGTGCCAGCAGCTTAGGCGTTAGCGGAACGCTTTACTTC.

The count of this clone is one. This chain joins TRBV5-1 and TRBJ2-1, with D hard to call. V was trimmed by 1 base and J by 9 bases, leaving 5 bases between them. Germline CDR1 and CDR2: SGHRS and YFSETQ. The CDR3 has 11 residues. The CDR3 nucleotides are TGCGCCAGCAGCTTGTCACGTGAGCAGTTCTTC. This encodes CASSLSREQFF.

The chain links TRBV19 to TRBJ2-7, with D possibly TRBD2 on 5 matching bases. The CDR3 runs to 12 residues. V was trimmed by 5 bases and J by 3 bases, leaving 8 bases between them. CDR1 and CDR2 (germline): LNHDA, SQIVND (reference sequence). CDR3 amino acids: CASSDGIYEQYF. DNA of the CDR3: TGTGCCAGTAGTGACGGGATCTACGAGCAGTACTTC.

CDR3 sequence: CAISEKRGVGTDTQYF. The CDR3 coding sequence is TGTGCCATCAGTGAGAAGCGGGGGGTAGGCACAGATACGCAGTATTTT. This chain connects TRBV10-3 to TRBJ2-3; TRBD2 aligns across 9 bases. With V trimmed by 2 bases and J by 1 base, 4 bases remained unmatched. The CDR3 is 16 residues long. The germline gives CDR1 ENHRY, CDR2 SYGVKD.

The rearrangement joins TRBV7-9 to TRBJ1-5, with D uncertain. The germline CDR1 and CDR2 sequences are SEHNR and FQNEAQ (reference sequence). This CDR3 is built from 16 residues. The V gene lost 5 bases and the J gene lost 2 bases, with 16 bases spanning the gap. CDR3: CASSTPWVRRNQPQHF. The DNA for the CDR3 is TGTGCCAGCAGCACTCCTTGGGTAAGACGCAATCAGCCCCAGCATTTT.

This clone was detected a few times. The chain couples TRBV5-1 to TRBJ1-3; D is ambiguous. Germline CDR1 reads SGHRS; CDR2 reads YFSETQ. This CDR3 is 15 amino acids long. V gave up 3 bases and J gave up 4 bases, with 14 bases separating them. This CDR3 reads CASSSHPGSGNTIYF. CDR3 in DNA: TGCGCCAGCAGCTCCCACCCCGGGTCCGGAAACACCATATATTTT.

The chain recombines TRBV19 with TRBJ1-5; 7 positions agree with TRBD1. Germline loops: CDR1 LNHDA, CDR2 SQIVND (reference sequence). The CDR3 has 19 amino acids. The V and J ends lost 2 bases and 3 bases, in that order; junction bases with no gene match: 16. The CDR3 DNA follows: TGTGCCAGTAGTATAAACCGCGGAGGGGGAGGGGGCAACAATCAGCCCCAGCATTTT. Protein product: CASSINRGGGGGNNQPQHF.

This clone is a singleton in its sample. J is TRBJ1-3 and V is TRBV5-1; D perhaps matches TRBD1 (5 bases). Deletions cut 4 bases from V and 0 bases from J, with 17 bases between. Germline V gene sequence: CDR1 SGHRS, CDR2 YFSETQ. This CDR3 has 17 amino acids. The CDR3 region has the DNA TGCGCCAGCAGCGTGGGGGGACTGCCGAGCTCTGGAAACACCATATATTTT. Translating it yields CASSVGGLPSSGNTIYF.

This rearrangement joins TRBV29-1 to TRBJ2-7; TRBD2 agrees at 9 bases. The CDR3 is 13 amino acids. V lost 4 bases to trimming and J lost 11 bases; unmatched junction nucleotides: 12. The V gene's germline CDR1 is SQVTM and CDR2 ANQGSEA. CDR3 bases: TGCAGCGTTGTACAAGCGGGGGGCCGGAAGAAGTACTTC. Translation gives CSVVQAGGRKKYF.

The chain recombines TRBV19 with TRBJ2-4, with D perhaps matching TRBD1 or TRBD2 (5 bases each). CDR3 size: 16 residues. CDR1 is LNHDA, CDR2 SQIVND, per germline (reference sequence). V was clipped by 5 bases and J by 1 base, with 15 bases between them. The CDR3, as DNA: TGTGCCAGTAGTGGGACCTCAAGGGCCGCCAAAAACATTCAGTACTTC. This sequence encodes CASSGTSRAAKNIQYF.

The chain couples TRBV5-5 to TRBJ1-6; the match to TRBD1 covers 7 bases. Trimming cost V 0 bases and J 7 bases; bases outside gene matches: 7. There are 16 residues in the CDR3. Germline V gene data show CDR1 as SGHKS and CDR2 as YYEKEE (reference sequence). The CDR3 reads CASSLGLGQVNSPLHF. DNA for the CDR3: TGTGCCAGCAGCTTGGGTTTAGGACAGGTCAATTCACCCCTCCACTTT. The complete variable domain, with remaining parts taken from reference TRBV5-5 and TRBJ1-6, reads DAGVTQSPTHLIKTRGQQVTLRCSPISGHKSVSWYQQVLGQGPQFIFQYYEKEERGRGNFPDRFSARQFPNYSSELNVNALLLGDSALYLCASSLGLGQVNSPLHFGNGTRLTVT.

The J gene is TRBJ2-7, the V gene TRBV28; possibly TRBD2 for D (6 bases). V lost 5 bases, J lost 2 bases, and 19 bases lay in between. Germline CDR1 and CDR2: MDHEN and SYDVKM. The CDR3 is made up of 16 amino acids. CDR3 coding DNA: TGTGCCAGCAGTCAACACTGGACTAAGGGGCCCTACGAGCAGTACTTC. Translation gives CASSQHWTKGPYEQYF.

The DNA of the CDR3 is TGCGCCAGCAGCCAAGAAAGGGACCCTGGCACTGAAGCTTTCTTT. This codes for CASSQERDPGTEAFF. The V and J genes are TRBV4-1 and TRBJ1-1; D is possibly TRBD1 (5 bases). Per the germline V gene, CDR1 is MGHRA and CDR2 is YSYEKL. This CDR3 region has 15 residues. The germline V and J ends were trimmed by 0 bases and 4 bases, with 12 bases remaining between them.

The V call is TRBV11-3, the J call TRBJ2-1, with 8 positions matching TRBD1. The germline V gene encodes CDR1 SGHNT and CDR2 YENEEA. Unmatched junction bases numbered 14, after V lost 5 bases and J lost 11 bases. There are 15 residues in the CDR3. CDR3 bases: TGTGCCAGCAGCCCGGAGGGACAGGTCGGGCACAAGCAGTTCTTC. Its protein product is CASSPEGQVGHKQFF.

The chain carries TRBV9 and TRBJ1-6; D might be TRBD1 (5 bases). The V gene's germline CDR1 is SGDLS and CDR2 YYNGEE. CDR3 length equals 16 residues. The ends were cut back, 0 bases at V and 10 bases at J, with 17 bases in the middle. The CDR3 sequence is CASSVGVLLGESPLHF. CDR3 DNA: TGTGCCAGCAGCGTAGGTGTGTTGTTGGGGGAATCACCCCTCCACTTT.

The chain is built from TRBV4-1 and TRBJ2-1; D might be TRBD1 (5 bases). The CDR3 consists of 17 residues. V lost 0 bases, J lost 0 bases, and 12 bases lay in between. Germline CDR1 MGHRA, CDR2 YSYEKL. This CDR3 reads CASSQERGFSSYNEQFF. The CDR3 coding sequence is TGCGCCAGCAGCCAAGAAAGGGGTTTTAGCTCCTACAATGAGCAGTTCTTC.

The chain links TRBV9 to TRBJ1-4; no clear D gene. Between the trimmed V and J ends, which lost 3 bases and 6 bases, there was a span of 15 bases. Germline loops: CDR1 SGDLS, CDR2 YYNGEE. This CDR3 comprises 15 residues. The CDR3 DNA follows: TGTGCCAGCAGCGGCGGGTCCTTACGGCATGAAAAACTGTTTTTT. Its translation: CASSGGSLRHEKLFF.

V usage is TRBV27 and J usage is TRBJ1-2; possible D gene TRBD1, 6 bases. V lost 3 bases, J lost 3 bases, and 14 bases lay in between. Germline CDR1 MNHEY, CDR2 SMNVEV (reference sequence). This CDR3 contains 15 residues. CDR3 coding DNA: TGTGCCAGCAGTTTTCAGGGGACTCCTCACTATGGCTACACCTTC. This codes for CASSFQGTPHYGYTF.

This chain connects TRBV6-6 to TRBJ2-5; TRBD1 matches at 10 bases. Judging by the DNA end, TRBJ2-7 fits better; the J call may be wrong. The germline gives CDR1 MNHNY, CDR2 SVGAGI (reference sequence). This CDR3 has 16 residues. CDR3 sequence (DNA): TGTGCCAGCAGTTACTCGAGGGACAGGGGCTCCTACGAGCAGTACTTC. Encoded protein: CASSYSRDRGSYEQYF.